This entry describes one T cell receptor (beta chain). The CDR3 length is 15 residues. Trimming at V came to 5 bases and at J to 5 bases, leaving 5 bases not matched to a gene. Germline assignment: CDR1 MNHEY and CDR2 SVGAGI. Sequencing used immunoSEQ multiplex PCR; TCRdb keeps in-frame clones, though not all of them. The sample shows over 55,000 clones, around 92% of them seen only once. This sample was included in a study of technical replicates of blood from a few donors. Sample: PBMCs. The TCR originated in a human donor in good health. Some clones in this sample may be carry-over from other donors' samples. The chain uses TRBV6-5 and TRBJ2-5; 13 bases align to TRBD2. The CDR3, as DNA: TGTGCCAGCAGTCCCTGGACTAGCGGGAGTGAGACCCAGTACTTC. It yields the protein CASSPWTSGSETQYF.